This T cell receptor (beta chain) was recorded in a study of beta chain features in type 1 diabetes. General study results and limits: Type 1 diabetes patients showed a moderate but significant shortening of TCRB CDR3s in all four CD4+ subsets.

The authors reverse transcribed all of the isolated RNA, so sequencing captured expressed TCRB transcripts. The assay was immunoSEQ multiplex PCR, and TCRdb's table has in-frame clones only and misses some. This sample has roughly 100,000 clones, with 25% to 35% found just once. Points on this clone: The antigen remains unidentified.

Germline values: CDR1 SNHLY, CDR2 FYNNEI. The CDR3 totals 13 residues. V lost 6 bases, J lost 3 bases, and 3 bases stayed unmatched. The chain has TRBV2 and TRBJ2-7; 9 positions match TRBD2. The sequenced sample consisted of central memory CD4+ T cells from blood. This sequence originates from a woman aged 18-30 years with type 1 diabetes. This chain's CDR3 is CASRETSGYEQYF. CDR3 nucleotide sequence: TGTGCCAGCAGGGAGACTAGCGGCTACGAGCAGTACTTC.